Reported below is one TCR beta chain. The antigen is undetermined. Profiling relied on immunoSEQ multiplex PCR, and the TCRdb table lists in-frame clones only, not all of them. The repertoire has fewer than 85,000 clones, about nine tenths of them found once; the top ten carry roughly 0.5%. This sample stems from a study of OX40 agonist ivuxolimab in advanced cancers. The overall study: Patients were given ivuxolimab, an antibody that agonizes OX40 (CD134). Patients were dosed intravenously with ivuxolimab at 0.01 to 10 mg/kg every 2 weeks. Among those enrolled, mean age was approximately 62 years (range about 23 to 90) and about 81% were male. Study-level findings and limits: On average, CD8+ T cells showed a greater number of expanded clones than CD4+.

Germline-derived CDR1 and CDR2 are MRHNA and SNTAGT. The V gene lost 6 bases and the J gene lost 1 base, with 15 bases spanning the gap. CDR3 size: 15 residues. The sequence was collected from an adult with an advanced solid tumor such as melanoma, head and neck, liver or kidney cancer. The chain is built from TRBV6-4 and TRBJ1-1; unclear D gene. Sample: CD4+ or CD8+ T cells sorted from blood, taken in a trial of the OX40 agonist ivuxolimab. CDR3 sequence reads: CASSPSFGGNTEAFF. The CDR3 DNA sequence: TGTGCCAGCAGCCCCTCCTTCGGTGGGAACACTGAAGCTTTCTTT.